The T cell receptor (beta chain) under discussion was sequenced for a study of blood T cells in healthy people across ages. Through a sample-barcoded 5' primer and a J-beta primer mix, a second PCR was run for roughly 7 to 12 cycles. Each CDR3 protein is one row after TCRdb ran MiXCR on the 5' RACE reads. The table includes 800,000 to 950,000 distinct CDR3 sequences, around 48% detected once. Study-wide results and caveats: A roughly linear age-dependent decrease characterized TCR beta diversity per million T cells. Donors of long life had a larger count of naive CD4+ cells and greater diversity than aged donors.

The CDR3 consists of 13 residues. V lost 8 bases and J lost 4, with 13 bases in between. Germline V gives CDR1 MNHNS, CDR2 SASEGT. This clonotype was seen more than once but under ten times. Antigen specificity is unknown. The sample was blood. V gene TRBV6-1 combines with J gene TRBJ2-3; the D gene could be TRBD1 or TRBD2 (5 bases each). This TCR was recovered from a man aged 25 to 40 in good health. The DNA of the CDR3 is TGTGCCAGCCTGGGGGTGGGGCCAGATACGCAGTATTTT. Encoded protein: CASLGVGPDTQYF.